This TCR beta chain originates from a study of blood T cell repertoires in COVID-19. Study summary: The analysed material was cDNA or gDNA that came from T cells, B-cell-depleted T cells, or PBMCs.

Cohort placement rested on clinical history that participants reported themselves. The CDR3 is made up of 13 amino acids. Germline V CDR1 and CDR2: MGHDK, SYGVNS. V lost 5 bases and J lost 7, with 14 bases in between. Clones were sequenced by immunoSEQ multiplex PCR, and TCRdb holds only the in-frame ones, with some missing. Of approximately 270,000 clones detected, about 87% appear once; the ten largest clones hold roughly 4.3%. This clonotype originated in a woman aged 25 to 39 with acute COVID-19. The sequenced sample was PBMCs or T cells enriched from blood (not recorded which). The V gene is TRBV25-1, the J gene TRBJ1-2; D is ambiguous. For the CDR3, the DNA is TGTGCCAGCAGTAACCGACCGGGTGGTGGCTACACCTTC. The encoded protein is CASSNRPGGGYTF.